Below, 7 T cell receptor beta chains from the same sample are listed, as sequenced in a study of persistence of HIV-infected CD4 T cells. The immunoSEQ assay was version 4, run in survey mode. The repertoire was sequenced with immunoSEQ multiplex PCR; TCRdb's copy has only in-frame clones and lacks some. The table shows more than 35,000 clones, with approximately 93% occurring only once. Antigen specificity for these receptors is unknown. Nonspecific anti-CD3/anti-CD28 bead stimulation represents the broad CD4+ T cell repertoire. Responding CD4+ T cells were sorted by upregulation of both CD40 ligand and CD69. Sequences were derived from CD4+ T cells sorted from PBMCs after approximately 20-hour stimulation, sampled from a patient who received antiretroviral therapy. The receptors were gathered from an adult man with HIV who was CMV-seropositive.

This clone appeared a single time. The rearrangement links TRBV14 to TRBJ2-5, with TRBD2 matching over 13 bases. Per the germline V gene, CDR1 is SGHDN and CDR2 is FVKESK. The CDR3 consists of 17 residues. Trimming removed 4 bases from V and 0 bases from J; junction bases left unmatched: 5. The CDR3 protein is CASSPGTSGVYQETQYF. CDR3 nucleotide sequence: TGTGCCAGCAGCCCCGGGACTAGCGGGGTGTACCAAGAGACCCAGTACTTC.

This clone was counted once. The chain carries TRBV2 and TRBJ2-3; TRBD2 matches 11 bases. Germline V gene lookup returns CDR1 SNHLY and CDR2 FYNNEI. The CDR3 loop spans 16 amino acids. V gave up 5 bases and J gave up 6 bases; unmatched junction bases: 10. The CDR3: CASSPRLAGSPDTQYF. CDR3 DNA sequence: TGTGCCAGCAGTCCTCGACTAGCGGGGTCCCCGGATACGCAGTATTTT.

The chain links TRBV5-1 to TRBJ2-1; D is unclear. Trimming pared 1 base from V and 6 bases from J, leaving 11 bases between. Looked up from germline, CDR1 is SGHRS and CDR2 is YFSETQ. The CDR3 is made up of 14 amino acids. The CDR3 sequence: CASSLSWQFNEQFF. CDR3 nucleotides: TGCGCCAGCAGCTTGTCGTGGCAGTTCAATGAGCAGTTCTTC.

The J gene is TRBJ2-5, the V gene TRBV21-1; the tabulated D call, TRBD1, remains unverified against the DNA. TRBV21-1 represents a pseudogene. This CDR3 spans 15 amino acids. The CDR3 DNA is TGTGCCAGCAGCACCACAGGGGGCGGGAGGGAGACCCAGTACTTC. As protein: CASSTTGGGRETQYF.

The chain links TRBV7-2 to TRBJ2-7; 8 bases fit TRBD2. With 1 base clipped from V and 3 bases from J, the junction kept 5 bases outside the gene matches. In germline, CDR1 is SGHTA, CDR2 FQGNSA. The CDR3 runs to 15 residues. This CDR3 reads CASSLDPGLVYEQYF. CDR3 bases: TGTGCCAGCAGCTTAGATCCGGGACTAGTCTACGAGCAGTACTTC.

V and J are TRBV19 and TRBJ1-5; maybe TRBD1 (6 bases). This CDR3 region has 14 residues. Germline CDR1 reads LNHDA; CDR2 reads SQIVND (reference sequence). V was trimmed by 8 bases and J by 9 bases, leaving 20 bases between them. CDR3 coding DNA: TGTGCCAGTGGACGAAGGGGGGACATGGGGCCCCAGCATTTT. Residues: CASGRRGDMGPQHF.

This clone came up a few times. This chain connects TRBV28 to TRBJ1-2; D may be TRBD1 (6 bases). Germline V CDR1 and CDR2: MDHEN, SYDVKM. With 8 bases removed from V and 10 bases from J, the gap between germline ends came to 20 bases. This CDR3 is 13 amino acids long. CDR3 amino acids: CASHMRQAHHYTF. The CDR3, as DNA: TGTGCCAGCCATATGCGACAGGCCCATCACTACACCTTC.